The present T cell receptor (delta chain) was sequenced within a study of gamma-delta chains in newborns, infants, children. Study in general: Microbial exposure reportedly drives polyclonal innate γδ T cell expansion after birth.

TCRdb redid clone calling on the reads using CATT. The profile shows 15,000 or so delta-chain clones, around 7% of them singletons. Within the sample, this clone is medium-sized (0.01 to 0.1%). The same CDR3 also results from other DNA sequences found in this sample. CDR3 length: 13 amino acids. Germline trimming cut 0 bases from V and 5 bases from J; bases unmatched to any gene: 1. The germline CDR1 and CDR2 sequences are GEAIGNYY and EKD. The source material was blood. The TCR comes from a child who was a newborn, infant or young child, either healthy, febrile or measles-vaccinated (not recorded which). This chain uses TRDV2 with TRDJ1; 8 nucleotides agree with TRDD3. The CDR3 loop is CACDTWGMDKLIF. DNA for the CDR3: TGTGCCTGTGACACCTGGGGGATGGATAAACTCATCTTT.